This entry lists 3 T cell receptor beta chains sequenced from one sample in a study of shared clonotypes between healthy human individuals. Generated by immunoSEQ multiplex PCR, the TCRdb table keeps only in-frame clones and is missing some. The repertoire holds about 1,500,000 clones, with roughly 96% as singletons. Sample: naive CD4+ T cells sorted from blood. Documented subset: CD45RA+ positively selected. These receptors were collected from a man aged 25-45 years in good health.

The chain joins TRBV7-3 to TRBJ1-1; 7 bases align to TRBD1. J lost 0 bases, V lost 4 bases, and 2 bases had no gene match. CDR1 is SGHTA, CDR2 FQGTGA, per germline. The CDR3 contains 14 residues. The CDR3 DNA reads as TGTGCCAGCAGCTCCACAGGGGTGAACACTGAAGCTTTCTTT. Protein: CASSSTGVNTEAFF.

This chain connects TRBV7-2 to TRBJ2-7, with a weak D call TRBD2 (5 bases). Germline assignment: CDR1 SGHTA and CDR2 FQGNSA. Between the trimmed V and J ends, which lost 2 bases and 0 bases, there was a span of 8 bases. The CDR3 is 14 residues long. CDR3 amino acids: CASSLLGSSYEQYF. CDR3 in DNA: TGTGCCAGCAGCTTACTAGGGAGCTCCTACGAGCAGTACTTC.

The rearrangement uses TRBV28 and TRBJ2-7; 11 positions agree with TRBD2. The CDR3 sequence is 16 residues long. Germline CDR1 is MDHEN and CDR2 is SYDVKM. V dropped 3 bases and J dropped 5; count of bases not matched to a gene: 9. In DNA, the CDR3 is TGTGCCAGCAGTTTGAGAGGTAGCGGGAGGGCGAACGAGCAGTACTTC. Encoded protein: CASSLRGSGRANEQYF. Combining the CDR3 with reference TRBV28 and TRBJ2-7 gives the whole variable domain DVKVTQSSRYLVKRTGEKVFLECVQDMDHENMFWYRQDPGLGLRLIYFSYDVKMKEKGDIPEGYSVSREKKERFSLILESASTNQTSMYLCASSLRGSGRANEQYFGPGTRLTVT.